This TCR beta chain was identified in a study of Graves' ophthalmopathy and Graves' hyperthyroidism. Beta-chain TCR CDR3 regions were amplified from RNA transcripts. First-round RT-PCR used HTBI primers; second-round multiplex PCR followed. MiXCR, run by TCRdb on the multiplex PCR reads, gives a single entry per CDR3 protein. The sample carries a few hundred thousand distinct CDR3 sequences, approximately 15% recorded once. A remark on this clonotype: Antigen: not known.

The study's findings and limits: Most clonotypes expanded in thyroid above 0.001 frequency were present in blood too.

The CDR3 is 14 residues long. V was clipped by 4 bases and J by 1 base, with 5 bases between them. The germline V gene encodes CDR1 SGHAT and CDR2 FQNNGV. V is TRBV11-2 and J is TRBJ1-6; D not resolved. The TCR comes from a woman aged 18-29 years with stable Graves' hyperthyroidism. Sequences were obtained from peripheral blood. The CDR3 DNA is TGTGCCAGCAGCTACGGTTCCTATAATTCACCCCTCCACTTT. Translated, it gives CASSYGSYNSPLHF. The whole variable domain, filled in from reference TRBV11-2 and TRBJ1-6, reads EAGVAQSPRYKIIEKRQSVAFWCNPISGHATLYWYQQILGQGPKLLIQFQNNGVVDDSQLPKDRFSAERLKGVDSTLKIQPAKLEDSAVYLCASSYGSYNSPLHFGNGTRLTVT.